Listed here are 5 T cell receptor beta chains from one sample, sequenced in a study of blood T cell repertoires in COVID-19. TCRdb's table, derived via immunoSEQ multiplex PCR, lists solely in-frame clones and lacks some. The sample has approximately 210,000 clones, 84% seen once. The sequenced sample was peripheral blood. The receptors derive from a woman older than 75 with COVID-19, enrolled during active disease.

The rearrangement links TRBV5-1 to TRBJ1-1; D might be TRBD1 (6 bases). CDR1 is SGHRS and CDR2 is YFSETQ in the germline V gene. The CDR3 runs to 15 residues. The V end lost 4 bases, the J end lost 6 bases, and 19 bases lay between the germline ends. CDR3 DNA: TGCGCCAGCAGCCTACCGGCGGGGGGCGCGTCTGAAGCTTTCTTT. This codes for CASSLPAGGASEAFF.

The V and J genes are TRBV7-2 and TRBJ2-3; 8 bases fit TRBD2. Trimming at V came to 4 bases and at J to 6 bases, leaving 9 bases not matched to a gene. Germline CDR1 reads SGHTA; CDR2 reads FQGNSA. The CDR3 runs 15 residues. The CDR3 nucleotides are TGTGCCAGCAGCTCCCCTAGCGGGCTTCGGGATACGCAGTATTTT. It translates to CASSSPSGLRDTQYF.

In the case of this clone: Other nucleotide sequences in the sample specify the same CDR3. The chain recombines TRBV28 with TRBJ2-7; D is undetermined. The V end lost 6 bases, the J end lost 4 bases, and 7 bases lay between the germline ends. The CDR3 is 11 amino acids. Germline V gene lookup returns CDR1 MDHEN and CDR2 SYDVKM. The CDR3 sequence is CASSSGYEQYF. The DNA of the CDR3 is TGTGCCAGCAGCTCAGGATACGAGCAGTACTTC.

The chain combines TRBV9 with TRBJ1-6, with 7 bases that match TRBD1. The CDR3 sequence is 16 residues long. The germline gives CDR1 SGDLS, CDR2 YYNGEE. Germline trimming cut 3 bases from V and 6 bases from J; bases unmatched to any gene: 9. The CDR3 DNA reads TGTGCCAGCAGCGCATCCGGGACAGCCTTTAATTCACCCCTCCACTTT. This translates into CASSASGTAFNSPLHF.

This chain uses TRBV6-5 with TRBJ2-1, with TRBD2 identical over 15 bases. This CDR3 has 15 amino acids. V shed 7 bases and J 15 bases; nucleotides not matched to a gene: 13. Germline CDR1 reads MNHEY; CDR2 reads SVGAGI. In DNA, the CDR3 is TGTGCCAGCAATCTCGGACTAGCGGGGGGGCTAGGGAGGTTCTTC. This translates into CASNLGLAGGLGRFF.